A single T cell receptor (beta chain) is shown here with its context. The sample belongs to a study of T cells after yellow fever vaccination. Study-wide background: Fractions of low cell number were prepared using SMART-Seq v4 Ultra Low Input.

The V and J ends lost 5 bases and 1 base, in that order; junction bases with no gene match: 8. Germline lookup yields CDR1 MNHNS and CDR2 SASEGT. There are 16 residues in the CDR3. For TCR, cDNA came from 5'RACE template switching, which added a universal primer site and UMIs. TCRdb recomputed calls from the 5' RACE reads with MiXCR, one row per CDR3 protein. The sample has hundreds of thousands of distinct CDR3 sequences, about 12% seen once. The sample consisted of PBMCs, taken on the day of the yellow fever booster vaccination. The V gene is TRBV6-1, the J gene TRBJ2-3; TRBD2 matches 8 bases. This receptor was identified in a man aged 30 to 45 who received the YFV17D yellow fever vaccine. The CDR3 DNA reads as TGTGCCAGCAGTCCCTTAGCGGGAACTGGCACAGATACGCAGTATTTT. Residues: CASSPLAGTGTDTQYF.